The sequence of this T cell receptor (beta chain) was determined in a study of control samples from healthy donors and cancer patients. The CDR3 has 15 amino acids. From germline, CDR1 is MNHEY and CDR2 SVGAGI. V gave up 7 bases and J gave up 1 base, with 16 bases separating them. Assay: immunoSEQ multiplex PCR; the TCRdb copy retains only in-frame clones and omits some. Of 100,000 to 150,000 clones detected, roughly 90% appear once; the ten largest clones hold approximately 8.6%. Sequenced: blood. This TCR derives from a man in his late teens or twenties in good health. The chain carries TRBV6-5 and TRBJ1-1; weak D call: TRBD1 (5 bases). DNA of the CDR3: TGTGCCAGCATCAAAACGCGGGGCGCGAACACTGAAGCTTTCTTT. It yields the protein CASIKTRGANTEAFF.